This TCR beta chain comes out of a study of T cell responses to AZD1222 COVID-19 vaccine. The study's findings and limits: When two AZD1222 doses had been given, Spike-specific TCR breadth and depth rose. Possibly, clonal diversity was underestimated; donors were largely white British and included more females. Nearly half of unique spike-specific TCRs reportedly avoided B.1.351 and B.1.1.7 mutated regions.

TCRdb's table, derived via immunoSEQ multiplex PCR, lists solely in-frame clones and lacks some. The sample consists of 200,000 to 250,000 clones, around 93% of them appearing once. About this clone itself: The antigen remains unidentified.

V shed 0 bases and J shed 3 bases, with 5 bases lying between them. The CDR3 has 13 amino acids. Germline CDR1 MNHEY, CDR2 SVGAGI. The clonotype originates from an adult in good health. The genes are TRBV6-5 and TRBJ1-2; no firm D call. The sequencing used peripheral blood, collected on day 0 of MenACWY control vaccination. In DNA, the CDR3 is TGTGCCAGCAGTTACTCGACTGACTATGGCTACACCTTC. It specifies CASSYSTDYGYTF.